The 14 T cell receptor beta chains in this list originate from one sample, sequenced in a study of neurological immune-mediated disorders. MiXCR, applied by TCRdb to the 5' RACE reads, yields one record per CDR3 protein. The sample has 35,000 to 40,000 distinct CDR3 sequences, under 14% seen once. Input material: CD4+ T cells from blood. These receptors came from a woman between 25 and 40 years old with HTLV-1-associated myelopathy (HAM/TSP).

This clonotype showed up many times. J is TRBJ1-2 and V is TRBV5-1; D gene ambiguous. Germline CDR1 reads SGHRS; CDR2 reads YFSETQ. The V end was cut by 4 bases, the J end by 4 bases, with 14 bases between. This CDR3 spans 14 amino acids. Here the CDR3 DNA reads TGCGCCAGCAGCACGTCGACACGAACCTATGGCTACACCTTC. Protein: CASSTSTRTYGYTF. The whole variable domain, remainder taken from reference TRBV5-1 and TRBJ1-2, is KAGVTQTPRYLIKTRGQQVTLSCSPISGHRSVSWYQQTPGQGLQFLFEYFSETQRNKGNFPGRFSGRQFSNSRSEMNVSTLELGDSALYLCASSTSTRTYGYTFGSGTRLTVV.

By sample share, this clonotype is medium-sized. J is TRBJ2-7 and V is TRBV20-1; D is possibly TRBD1 or TRBD2 (5 bases each). V was trimmed by 5 bases and J by 0 bases, leaving 8 bases between them. Germline values: CDR1 DFQATT, CDR2 SNEGSKA (reference sequence). CDR3 length: 12 amino acids. CDR3 bases: TGCAGTGCTGGGGACCGCTCCTACGAGCAGTACTTC. This sequence encodes CSAGDRSYEQYF.

This clonotype was observed many times. The chain recombines TRBV2 with TRBJ1-1, with D perhaps matching TRBD1 (5 bases). Germline CDR1 and CDR2: SNHLY and FYNNEI. Between the trimmed V and J ends, which lost 1 base and 4 bases, there was a span of 13 bases. CDR3 length: 15 amino acids. The CDR3 here is CASSEDSGGGTEAFF. CDR3 nucleotide sequence: TGTGCCAGCAGTGAAGATAGTGGGGGGGGCACTGAAGCTTTCTTT.

This clonotype was recorded at least ten times. The CDR3 reads CASSQELGLAGGRGSNEQFF. The DNA of the CDR3 is TGTGCCAGCAGCCAAGAGTTAGGACTAGCGGGGGGGCGAGGTTCCAATGAGCAGTTCTTC. V gene TRBV3-1 combines with J gene TRBJ2-1, with TRBD2 identical over 15 bases. The germline V gene encodes CDR1 LGHDT and CDR2 YNNKEL (reference sequence). The CDR3 consists of 20 residues. V lost 0 bases to trimming and J lost 6 bases; unmatched junction nucleotides: 12.

This clonotype was detected many times. The genes are TRBV20-1 and TRBJ2-3, with D possibly being TRBD1 (6 bases). This CDR3 comprises 14 residues. The V end lost 6 bases, the J end lost 3 bases, and 16 bases lay between the germline ends. Germline lookup yields CDR1 DFQATT and CDR2 SNEGSKA (reference sequence). The DNA for the CDR3 is TGCAGTGCCAGACGTGGGGGCAGGACAGATACGCAGTATTTT. This translates into CSARRGGRTDTQYF.

There are many counts of this clonotype. This rearrangement joins TRBV7-9 to TRBJ2-7, with TRBD2 identical over 7 bases. Germline V gene lookup returns CDR1 SEHNR and CDR2 FQNEAQ (reference sequence). The CDR3 loop spans 15 amino acids. V dropped 4 bases and J dropped 3; count of bases not matched to a gene: 9. CDR3 loop: CASSSGGGGRYEQYF. The CDR3 DNA reads TGTGCCAGCAGCTCCGGCGGGGGTGGACGCTACGAGCAGTACTTC.

This clonotype was seen ten or more times. The chain uses TRBV5-5 and TRBJ2-1, with 7 bases that match TRBD1. The CDR3 contains 14 residues. Germline CDR1 and CDR2: SGHKS and YYEKEE (reference sequence). With 4 bases clipped from V and 1 base from J, the junction kept 2 bases outside the gene matches. The CDR3 region is CASSVQGSYNEQFF. CDR3 nucleotide sequence: TGTGCCAGCAGCGTACAGGGGTCCTACAATGAGCAGTTCTTC.

This clonotype was seen repeatedly, ten times or more. The rearrangement uses TRBV20-1 and TRBJ2-1, with TRBD2 matching over 10 bases. Trimming took 3 bases from V and 1 from J; bases not matched to a gene: 12. Germline V CDR1 and CDR2: DFQATT, SNEGSKA (reference sequence). CDR3 length equals 18 residues. The CDR3 here is CSASDLAGATQSYNEQFF. CDR3 in DNA: TGCAGTGCTAGTGACCTAGCGGGGGCCACACAATCCTACAATGAGCAGTTCTTC.

This clonotype has at least ten counts. The chain joins TRBV20-1 to TRBJ2-1; TRBD2 agrees at 9 bases. There are 19 residues in the CDR3. V lost 1 base to trimming and J lost 1 base; unmatched junction nucleotides: 14. The germline CDR1 and CDR2 sequences are DFQATT and SNEGSKA (reference sequence). This CDR3 is CSARVIGAGGPLSYNEQFF. The DNA for the CDR3 is TGCAGTGCTAGAGTAATTGGGGCGGGGGGGCCTCTATCCTACAATGAGCAGTTCTTC.

This clonotype was observed many times. V is TRBV29-1 and J is TRBJ2-1; TRBD1 aligns across 8 bases. The germline V gene has CDR1 SQVTM and CDR2 ANQGSEA. V was clipped by 1 base and J by 8 bases; unmatched bases: 10. The CDR3 is 15 residues long. DNA of the CDR3: TGCAGCGTTGAAGTCCCGGGACAGGTGTTCGATGAGCAGTTCTTC. It yields the protein CSVEVPGQVFDEQFF.

There are many counts of this clonotype. The CDR3 reads CASSLGLSRRGETYEQYF. As DNA, the CDR3 is TGTGCCAGCAGCTTAGGCCTAAGTCGGCGGGGCGAGACCTACGAGCAGTACTTC. The rearrangement uses TRBV13 and TRBJ2-7; tentatively, D is TRBD2 (6 bases). The germline V gene has CDR1 PRHDT and CDR2 FYEKMQ (reference sequence). The CDR3 extends over 18 amino acids. V was cut by 0 bases and J by 2 bases, with 20 bases left in between.

There are many counts of this clonotype. The V gene is TRBV29-1, the J gene TRBJ2-3; D call uncertain. From germline, CDR1 is SQVTM and CDR2 ANQGSEA. The CDR3 is 13 residues long. Trimming shortened V by 5 bases and J by 10 bases, and 19 bases separated the two germline ends. The CDR3 here is CSVRDPRAAAQYF. The CDR3 bases are TGCAGCGTTCGAGATCCCCGGGCCGCTGCGCAGTATTTT.

There are many counts of this clonotype. The rearrangement links TRBV5-1 to TRBJ2-1; D is uncertain. The CDR3 length is 15 residues. From germline, CDR1 is SGHRS and CDR2 YFSETQ. V dropped 0 bases and J dropped 3 bases, with 10 bases sitting between them. CDR3 nucleotide sequence: TGCGCCAGCAGCTTGGTCAGTGGCCGCTACAATGAGCAGTTCTTC. As protein: CASSLVSGRYNEQFF.

This clonotype has ten or more counts. V gene TRBV29-1 combines with J gene TRBJ2-7; maybe TRBD2 (7 bases). Per the germline V gene, CDR1 is SQVTM and CDR2 is ANQGSEA. This CDR3 is 13 amino acids long. V lost 5 bases to trimming and J lost 3 bases, with 14 bases between them. The CDR3 region has the DNA TGCAGCGTTCTGAGGGGGAGGGACTACGAGCAGTACTTC. This translates into CSVLRGRDYEQYF.